These 2 T cell receptor beta chains were sequenced from one sample in a study of post-analysis software for immune sequencing data. TCR beta cDNA libraries had unique molecular identifiers. MiXCR, run by TCRdb on the PCR reads, gives a single entry per CDR3 protein. The sample contains over 700,000 distinct CDR3 sequences, around 27% of which appear only once. Antigens of these TCRs are unknown. Overall study results and limits: In patients, five or six TRBV segments were more frequent than in controls, with TRBV5-6, TRBV5-1 and TRBV20-1 among them.

The material sequenced was blood. These receptors were taken from a girl between 5 and 17 years old with multiple sclerosis.

This clonotype was recorded a few times. This chain joins TRBV20-1 and TRBJ2-7; TRBD1 matches at 7 bases. V shed 6 bases, J shed 2 bases, and the junction held 13 bases outside the gene matches. The CDR3 contains 15 residues. Per the germline V gene, CDR1 is DFQATT and CDR2 is SNEGSKA (reference sequence). Here the CDR3 DNA reads TGCAGTGCCGCGAGCGCAACGGACAGGCCCTACGAGCAGTACTTC. Protein product: CSAASATDRPYEQYF.

The chain combines TRBV27 with TRBJ1-1; possible D gene TRBD1, 5 bases. The CDR3 extends over 14 amino acids. Germline V gene data show CDR1 as MNHEY and CDR2 as SMNVEV (reference sequence). The V and J ends lost 8 bases and 10 bases respectively, with 23 bases between them. The chain's CDR3 is CASPTGRVGVVAFF. In nucleotides, the CDR3 is TGTGCCAGCCCAACTGGCAGGGTAGGGGTTGTAGCTTTCTTT.